The present T cell receptor beta chain was sequenced within a study of tumor-infiltrating lymphocytes in localized non-small cell lung cancer. Looking at the study overall: Some samples were collected after neoadjuvant chemotherapy; smokers, never-smokers and several histologies were included.

Only in-frame clones appear in the TCRdb table, and some are missing; sequencing was by immunoSEQ multiplex PCR. Of over 10,000 clones in the sample, about 66% are singletons; the top ten hold more than 6%. What was sequenced was lung tumor tissue. The receptor was derived from a human donor with non-small cell lung cancer.

The CDR3 is CATSRGAGTDNGYTF. CDR3 bases: TGTGCCACCAGCAGAGGGGCCGGGACAGATAATGGCTACACCTTC. The J gene is TRBJ1-2, the V gene TRBV15; 7 nucleotides match TRBD1. In germline, CDR1 is LNHNV, CDR2 YYDKDF (reference sequence). The J segment lost 6 bases and the V segment lost 1 base, leaving 8 bases of the junction unmatched. This CDR3 comprises 15 residues. Full variable domain (rest looked up from reference TRBV15 and TRBJ1-2): DAMVIQNPRYQVTQFGKPVTLSCSQTLNHNVMYWYQQKSSQAPKLLFHYYDKDFNNEADTPDNFQSRRPNTSFCFLDIRSPGLGDTAMYLCATSRGAGTDNGYTFGSGTRLTVV.